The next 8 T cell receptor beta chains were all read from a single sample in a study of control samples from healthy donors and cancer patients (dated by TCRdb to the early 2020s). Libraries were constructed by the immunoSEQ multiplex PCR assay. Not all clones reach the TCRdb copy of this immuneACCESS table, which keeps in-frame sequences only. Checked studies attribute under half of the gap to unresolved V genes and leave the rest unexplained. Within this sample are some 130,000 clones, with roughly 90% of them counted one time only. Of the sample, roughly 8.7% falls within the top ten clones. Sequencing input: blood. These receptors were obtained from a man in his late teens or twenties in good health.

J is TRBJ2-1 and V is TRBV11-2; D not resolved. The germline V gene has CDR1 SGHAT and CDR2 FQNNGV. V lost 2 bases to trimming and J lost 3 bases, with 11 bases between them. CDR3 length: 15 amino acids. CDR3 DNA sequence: TGTGCCAGCAGCTTAAGCGTTCTGGACTACAATGAGCAGTTCTTC. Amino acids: CASSLSVLDYNEQFF.

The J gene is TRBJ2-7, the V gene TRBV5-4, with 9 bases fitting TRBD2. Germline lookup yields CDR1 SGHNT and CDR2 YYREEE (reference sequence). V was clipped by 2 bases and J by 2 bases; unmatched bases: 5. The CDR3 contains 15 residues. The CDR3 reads CASSLGLANTYEQYF. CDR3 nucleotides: TGTGCCAGCAGCTTAGGACTAGCGAATACCTACGAGCAGTACTTC.

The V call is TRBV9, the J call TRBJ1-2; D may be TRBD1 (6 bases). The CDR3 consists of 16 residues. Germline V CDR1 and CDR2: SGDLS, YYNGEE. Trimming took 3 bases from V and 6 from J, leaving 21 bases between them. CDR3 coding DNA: TGTGCCAGCAGCGCGCCAGGACAGCCGGGTAGCGATGGCTACACCTTC. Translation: CASSAPGQPGSDGYTF.

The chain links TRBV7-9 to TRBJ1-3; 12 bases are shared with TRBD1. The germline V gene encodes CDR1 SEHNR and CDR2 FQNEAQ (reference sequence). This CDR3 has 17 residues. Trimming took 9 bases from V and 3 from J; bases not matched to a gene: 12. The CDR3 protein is CASSGQGAGFLGNTIYF. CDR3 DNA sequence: TGTGCCAGTTCGGGACAGGGGGCCGGTTTCCTTGGAAACACCATATATTTT.

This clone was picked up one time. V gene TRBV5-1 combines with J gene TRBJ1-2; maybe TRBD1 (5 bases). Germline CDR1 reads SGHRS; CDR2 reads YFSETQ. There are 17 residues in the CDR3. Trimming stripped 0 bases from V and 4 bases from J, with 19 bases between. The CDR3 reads CASSLGAREGLFYGYTF. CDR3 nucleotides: TGCGCCAGCAGCTTGGGGGCCAGGGAGGGTTTGTTCTATGGCTACACCTTC. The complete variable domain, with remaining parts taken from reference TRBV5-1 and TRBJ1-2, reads KAGVTQTPRYLIKTRGQQVTLSCSPISGHRSVSWYQQTPGQGLQFLFEYFSETQRNKGNFPGRFSGRQFSNSRSEMNVSTLELGDSALYLCASSLGAREGLFYGYTFGSGTRLTVV.

The CDR3 loop reads CASSLSQYNEQFF. In nucleotides, the CDR3 is TGTGCCAGCAGCTTGAGTCAATACAATGAGCAGTTCTTC. The chain links TRBV7-3 to TRBJ2-1; D gene unclear. The CDR3 is made up of 13 amino acids. Germline CDR1 reads SGHTA; CDR2 reads FQGTGA. Trimming took off 3 bases at V and 4 bases at J, with 7 bases between the two ends.

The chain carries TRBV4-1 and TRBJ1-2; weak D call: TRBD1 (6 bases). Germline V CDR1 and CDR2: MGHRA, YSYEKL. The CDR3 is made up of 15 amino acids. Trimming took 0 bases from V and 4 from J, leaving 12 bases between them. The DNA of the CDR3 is TGCGCCAGCAGCCAAGATCGGGAGACAGGCTATGGCTACACCTTC. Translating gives CASSQDRETGYGYTF.

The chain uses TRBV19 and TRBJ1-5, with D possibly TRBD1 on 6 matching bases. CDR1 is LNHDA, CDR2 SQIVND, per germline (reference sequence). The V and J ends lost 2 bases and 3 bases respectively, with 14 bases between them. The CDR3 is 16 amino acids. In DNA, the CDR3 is TGTGCCAGTAGTATACCCCACAGGGACTACAATCAGCCCCAGCATTTT. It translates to CASSIPHRDYNQPQHF. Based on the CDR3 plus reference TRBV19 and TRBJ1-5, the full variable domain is DGGITQSPKYLFRKEGQNVTLSCEQNLNHDAMYWYRQDPGQGLRLIYYSQIVNDFQKGDIAEGYSVSREKKESFPLTVTSAQKNPTAFYLCASSIPHRDYNQPQHFGDGTRLSIL.